Below, one TCR beta chain is given with its context. What it recognizes is unknown. This entry is derived from a study of graft-versus-host responses after intestinal transplantation. Study-wide context: Anti-thymocyte globulin induction, then tacrolimus and steroids for two to four years, went to all recipients.

Repertoires were generated with immunoSEQ multiplex PCR, while TCRdb's copy carries only in-frame clones and drops some. The data contain 12,000 or so clones, about nine tenths of them singletons. Time point specified: postoperative day 105 after intestinal transplantation (dayNNNN = postoperative day). Study-wide results and limits: In patients with graft-donor T cell macrochimerism, allograft graft-versus-host to host-versus-graft clonal ratios were high. Early post-transplant HvG declines tracked with peak circulating GvH clone levels. Recipient-marrow GvH clones were detected, some having first appeared in ileum or blood.

V gave up 9 bases and J gave up 6 bases, with 15 bases separating them. The CDR3 contains 13 residues. The germline V gene has CDR1 MNHNY and CDR2 SVGAGI (reference sequence). This receptor was obtained from a human patient who received an intestinal transplant, so some T cells may come from the graft donor. The chain joins TRBV6-6 to TRBJ2-1, with D possibly matching TRBD2 (5 bases). The source material was PBMCs, sampled 105 days after intestinal transplantation. The CDR3 reads CASTPDRGNEQFF. CDR3 in DNA: TGTGCCAGTACCCCCGATCGGGGCAATGAGCAGTTCTTC.